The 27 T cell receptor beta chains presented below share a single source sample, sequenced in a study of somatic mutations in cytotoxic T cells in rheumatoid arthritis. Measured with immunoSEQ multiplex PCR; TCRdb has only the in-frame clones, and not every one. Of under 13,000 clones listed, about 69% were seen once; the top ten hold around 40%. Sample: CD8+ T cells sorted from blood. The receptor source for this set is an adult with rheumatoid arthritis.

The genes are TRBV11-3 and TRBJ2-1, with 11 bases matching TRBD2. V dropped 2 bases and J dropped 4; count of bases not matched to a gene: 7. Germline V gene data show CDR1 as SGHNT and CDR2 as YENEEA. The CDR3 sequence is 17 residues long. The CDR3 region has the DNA TGTGCCAGCAGCTTAAAGACTCTAGCGGGGGGATACAATGAGCAGTTCTTC. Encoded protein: CASSLKTLAGGYNEQFF.

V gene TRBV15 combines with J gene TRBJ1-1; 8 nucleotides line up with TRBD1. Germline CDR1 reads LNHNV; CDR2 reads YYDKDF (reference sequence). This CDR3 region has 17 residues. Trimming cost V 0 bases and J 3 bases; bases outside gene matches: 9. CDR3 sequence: CATSRDWAGGTDTEAFF. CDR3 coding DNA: TGTGCCACCAGCAGAGATTGGGCAGGGGGCACGGACACTGAAGCTTTCTTT.

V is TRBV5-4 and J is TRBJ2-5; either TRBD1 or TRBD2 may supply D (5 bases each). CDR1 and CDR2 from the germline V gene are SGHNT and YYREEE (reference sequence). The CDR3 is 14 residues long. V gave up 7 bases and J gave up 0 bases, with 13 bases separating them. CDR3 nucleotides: TGTGCCAGCCAGAGGGGTTCCGACCAAGAGACCCAGTACTTC. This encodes CASQRGSDQETQYF.

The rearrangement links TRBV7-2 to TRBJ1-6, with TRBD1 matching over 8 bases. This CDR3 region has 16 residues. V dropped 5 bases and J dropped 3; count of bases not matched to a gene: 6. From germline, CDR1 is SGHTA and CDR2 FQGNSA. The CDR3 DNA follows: TGTGCCAGCAGCGACGAAGGACAGGGCTATAATTCACCCCTCCACTTT. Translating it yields CASSDEGQGYNSPLHF.

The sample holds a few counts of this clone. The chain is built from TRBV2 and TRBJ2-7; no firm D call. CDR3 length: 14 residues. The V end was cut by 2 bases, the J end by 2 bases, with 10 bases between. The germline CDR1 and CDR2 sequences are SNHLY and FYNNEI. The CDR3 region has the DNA TGTGCCAGCAGTGAAACTTATGGGGCCTACGAGCAGTACTTC. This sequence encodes CASSETYGAYEQYF.

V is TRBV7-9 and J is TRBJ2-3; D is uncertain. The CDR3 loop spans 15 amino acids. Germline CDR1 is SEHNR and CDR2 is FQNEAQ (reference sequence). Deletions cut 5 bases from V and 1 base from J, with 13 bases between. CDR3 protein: CASSPALDGTDTQYF. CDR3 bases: TGTGCCAGCAGCCCCGCCCTGGACGGCACAGATACGCAGTATTTT.

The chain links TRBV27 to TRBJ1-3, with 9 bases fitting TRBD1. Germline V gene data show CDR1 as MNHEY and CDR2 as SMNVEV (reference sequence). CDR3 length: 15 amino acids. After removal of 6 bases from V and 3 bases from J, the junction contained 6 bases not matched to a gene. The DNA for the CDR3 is TGTGCCAGCAGCTGGGGACAGGGAAGTGGAAACACCATATATTTT. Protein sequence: CASSWGQGSGNTIYF.

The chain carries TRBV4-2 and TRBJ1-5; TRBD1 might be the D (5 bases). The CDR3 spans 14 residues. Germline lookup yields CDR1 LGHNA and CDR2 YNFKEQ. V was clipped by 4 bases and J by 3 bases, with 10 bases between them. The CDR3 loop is CASSLGGDNQPQHF. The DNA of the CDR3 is TGTGCCAGCAGCCTCGGAGGGGACAATCAGCCCCAGCATTTT.

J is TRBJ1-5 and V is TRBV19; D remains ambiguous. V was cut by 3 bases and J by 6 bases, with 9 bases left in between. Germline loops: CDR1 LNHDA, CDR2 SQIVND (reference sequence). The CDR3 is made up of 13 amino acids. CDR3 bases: TGTGCCAGTAGTATTTTTGCCAGTCAGCCCCAGCATTTT. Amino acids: CASSIFASQPQHF.

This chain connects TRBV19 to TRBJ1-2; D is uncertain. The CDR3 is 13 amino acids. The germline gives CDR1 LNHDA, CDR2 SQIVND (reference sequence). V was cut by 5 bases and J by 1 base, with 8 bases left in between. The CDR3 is CASSPQLNYGYTF. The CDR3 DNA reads TGTGCCAGTAGTCCTCAACTTAACTATGGCTACACCTTC.

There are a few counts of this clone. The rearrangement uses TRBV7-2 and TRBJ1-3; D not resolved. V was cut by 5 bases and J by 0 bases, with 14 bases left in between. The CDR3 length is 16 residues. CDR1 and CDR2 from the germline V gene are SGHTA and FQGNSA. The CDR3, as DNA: TGTGCCAGCAGCCCCCACCAGATGAGCTCTGGAAACACCATATATTTT. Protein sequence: CASSPHQMSSGNTIYF.

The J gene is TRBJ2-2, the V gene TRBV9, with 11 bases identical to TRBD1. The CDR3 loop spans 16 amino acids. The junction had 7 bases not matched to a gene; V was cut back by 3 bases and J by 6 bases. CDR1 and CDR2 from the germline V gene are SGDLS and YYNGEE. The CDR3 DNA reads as TGTGCCAGCAGCGGCCAGGGGACAGGGGGGTCCGGGGAGCTGTTTTTT. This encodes CASSGQGTGGSGELFF.

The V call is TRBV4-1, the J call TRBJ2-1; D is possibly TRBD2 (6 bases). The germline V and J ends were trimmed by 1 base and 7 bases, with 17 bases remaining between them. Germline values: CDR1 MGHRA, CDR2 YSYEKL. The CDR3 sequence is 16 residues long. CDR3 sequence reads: CASSQAGLRLWNEQFF. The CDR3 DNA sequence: TGCGCCAGCAGCCAAGCGGGACTCCGCCTTTGGAATGAGCAGTTCTTC.

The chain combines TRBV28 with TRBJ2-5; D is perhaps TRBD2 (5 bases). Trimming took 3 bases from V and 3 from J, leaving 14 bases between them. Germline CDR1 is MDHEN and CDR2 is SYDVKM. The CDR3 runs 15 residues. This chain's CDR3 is CASSFERIAKETQYF. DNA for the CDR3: TGTGCCAGCAGTTTTGAGAGAATAGCGAAAGAGACCCAGTACTTC.

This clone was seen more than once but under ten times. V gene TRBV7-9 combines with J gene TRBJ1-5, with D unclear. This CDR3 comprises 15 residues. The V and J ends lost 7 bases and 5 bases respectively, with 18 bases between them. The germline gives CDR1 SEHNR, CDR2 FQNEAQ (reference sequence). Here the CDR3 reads CASTPSGGLDQPQHF. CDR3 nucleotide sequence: TGTGCCAGCACCCCTTCTGGAGGGCTGGATCAGCCCCAGCATTTT.

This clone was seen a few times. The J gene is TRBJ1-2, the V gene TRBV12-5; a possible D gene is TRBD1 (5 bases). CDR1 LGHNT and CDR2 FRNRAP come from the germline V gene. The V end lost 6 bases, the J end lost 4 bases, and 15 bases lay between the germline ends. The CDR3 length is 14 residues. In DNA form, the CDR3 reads TGTGCTAGTGGGTTCGGGGGAAATTCCTATGGCTACACCTTC. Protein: CASGFGGNSYGYTF.

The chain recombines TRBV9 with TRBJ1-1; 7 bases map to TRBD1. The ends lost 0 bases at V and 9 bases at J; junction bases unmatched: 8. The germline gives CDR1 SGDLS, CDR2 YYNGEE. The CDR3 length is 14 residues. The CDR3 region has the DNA TGTGCCAGCAGCGTAGAAGGGGACAGTGCACAAGCTTTCTTT. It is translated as CASSVEGDSAQAFF. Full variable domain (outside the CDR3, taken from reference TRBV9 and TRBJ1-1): DSGVTQTPKHLITATGQRVTLRCSPRSGDLSVYWYQQSLDQGLQFLIQYYNGEERAKGNILERFSAQQFPDLHSELNLSSLELGDSALYFCASSVEGDSAQAFFGQGTRLTVV.

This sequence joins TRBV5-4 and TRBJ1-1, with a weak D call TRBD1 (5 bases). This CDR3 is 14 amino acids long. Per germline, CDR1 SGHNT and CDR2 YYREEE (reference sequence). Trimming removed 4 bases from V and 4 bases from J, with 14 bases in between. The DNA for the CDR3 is TGTGCCAGCAGCCCCTGGGACGCGGGCACTGAAGCTTTCTTT. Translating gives CASSPWDAGTEAFF. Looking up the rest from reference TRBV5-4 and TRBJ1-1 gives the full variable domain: ETGVTQSPTHLIKTRGQQVTLRCSSQSGHNTVSWYQQALGQGPQFIFQYYREEENGRGNFPPRFSGLQFPNYSSELNVNALELDDSALYLCASSPWDAGTEAFFGQGTRLTVV.

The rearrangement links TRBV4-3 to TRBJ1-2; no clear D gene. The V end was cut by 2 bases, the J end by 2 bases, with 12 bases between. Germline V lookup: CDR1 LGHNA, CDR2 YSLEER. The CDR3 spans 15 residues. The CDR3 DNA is TGCGCCAGCAGCCAATCGTCGACGGTAAACTATGGCTACACCTTC. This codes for CASSQSSTVNYGYTF.

Here the CDR3 reads CASSLGFRGTDTQYF. CDR3 nucleotides: TGTGCCAGCAGCTTAGGATTCAGGGGGACAGATACGCAGTATTTT. The chain combines TRBV13 with TRBJ2-3; 7 bases match TRBD1. The CDR3 sequence is 15 residues long. CDR1 is PRHDT and CDR2 is FYEKMQ in the germline V gene (reference sequence). J lost 3 bases, V lost 0 bases, and 3 bases had no gene match.

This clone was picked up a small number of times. The CDR3 DNA reads TGTGCCAGCAGTGAATGGGCAGGGATGAGCACTGAAGCTTTCTTT. As protein: CASSEWAGMSTEAFF. The chain uses TRBV2 and TRBJ1-1, with D maybe TRBD1 (5 bases). The CDR3 sequence is 15 residues long. Trimming shortened V by 2 bases and J by 4 bases, and 14 bases separated the two germline ends. CDR1 and CDR2 from the germline V gene are SNHLY and FYNNEI.

CDR3 sequence: CASSVGGAYNEQFF. The CDR3, as DNA: TGTGCCAGCAGCGTGGGGGGGGCCTACAATGAGCAGTTCTTC. J is TRBJ2-1 and V is TRBV7-9; 7 nucleotides match TRBD2. The CDR3 spans 14 residues. V was clipped by 5 bases and J by 2 bases; unmatched bases: 3. Germline V gene data show CDR1 as SEHNR and CDR2 as FQNEAQ (reference sequence). The variable domain in full, completed from reference TRBV7-9 and TRBJ2-1, reads DTGVSQNPRHKITKRGQNVTFRCDPISEHNRLYWYRQTLGQGPEFLTYFQNEAQLEKSRLLSDRFSAERPKGSFSTLEIQRTEQGDSAMYLCASSVGGAYNEQFFGPGTRLTVL.

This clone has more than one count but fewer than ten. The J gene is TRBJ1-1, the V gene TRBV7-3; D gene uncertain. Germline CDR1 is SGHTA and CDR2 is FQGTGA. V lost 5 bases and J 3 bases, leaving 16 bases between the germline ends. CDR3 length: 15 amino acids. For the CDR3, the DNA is TGTGCCAGCAGCCGGGGATCATTCGGTTACACTGAAGCTTTCTTT. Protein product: CASSRGSFGYTEAFF.

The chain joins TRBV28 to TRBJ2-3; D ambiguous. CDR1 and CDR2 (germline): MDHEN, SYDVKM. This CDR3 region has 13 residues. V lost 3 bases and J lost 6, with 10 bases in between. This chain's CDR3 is CASSFALGDTQYF. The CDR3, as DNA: TGTGCCAGCAGTTTTGCCCTGGGGGATACGCAGTATTTT.

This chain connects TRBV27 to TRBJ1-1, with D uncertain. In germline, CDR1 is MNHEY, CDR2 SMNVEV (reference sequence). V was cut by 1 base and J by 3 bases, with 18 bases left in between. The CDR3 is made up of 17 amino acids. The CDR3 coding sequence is TGTGCCAGCAGTTTATATGGGCGAACGGGCGCGCACACTGAAGCTTTCTTT. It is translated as CASSLYGRTGAHTEAFF.

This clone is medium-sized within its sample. The CDR3 reads CASSVEGAGQPQHF. The CDR3 DNA reads TGTGCCAGCAGCGTAGAGGGGGCCGGACAGCCCCAGCATTTT. The rearrangement links TRBV9 to TRBJ1-5; 7 bases are a match to TRBD1. Trimming cost V 0 bases and J 7 bases; bases outside gene matches: 4. Looked up from germline, CDR1 is SGDLS and CDR2 is YYNGEE. The CDR3 runs to 14 residues.

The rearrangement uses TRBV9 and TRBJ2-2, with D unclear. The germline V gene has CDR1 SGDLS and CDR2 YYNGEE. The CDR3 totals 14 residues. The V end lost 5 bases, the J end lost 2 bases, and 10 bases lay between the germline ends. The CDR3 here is CASRRPTNTGELFF. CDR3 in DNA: TGTGCCAGCAGGAGACCGACAAACACCGGGGAGCTGTTTTTT. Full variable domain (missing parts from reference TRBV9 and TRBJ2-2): DSGVTQTPKHLITATGQRVTLRCSPRSGDLSVYWYQQSLDQGLQFLIQYYNGEERAKGNILERFSAQQFPDLHSELNLSSLELGDSALYFCASRRPTNTGELFFGEGSRLTVL.